These T cell receptor beta chains were read from a single sample in a study of technical replicates of blood from several donors. TCRdb keeps only in-frame clones here, not all; method: immunoSEQ multiplex PCR. This repertoire shows more than 75,000 clones, around 94% found once; its top ten account for less than 0.4%. The sample comprised T cells isolated from PBMCs. The source is a human donor in good health. Both conserved end residues are part of each CDR3. D genes are given only for firm matches. For some rows the clone size is stated as once, few or many, or as a class when expanded; others skip it.

clone size	V gene	D gene	J gene	CDR3 protein	CDR3 DNA
NA	TRBV7-2	TRBD2	TRBJ2-5	CASSLLAGGETQYF	TGTGCCAGCAGCCTCTTAGCGGGAGGGGAGACCCAGTACTTC
NA	TRBV11-3	NA	TRBJ1-4	CASSTGQLNEKLFF	TGTGCCAGCAGCACTGGACAGCTTAATGAAAAACTGTTTTTT
NA	TRBV30	NA	TRBJ2-7	CAWSLQGYEQYF	TGTGCCTGGAGTCTCCAGGGGTACGAGCAGTACTTC
NA	TRBV5-6	TRBD1	TRBJ1-5	CASSSWTGTSNQPQHF	TGTGCCAGCAGCTCTTGGACAGGTACGAGCAATCAGCCCCAGCATTTT
NA	TRBV11-2	TRBD2	TRBJ2-1	CASSLEAGVYHNEQFF	TGTGCCAGCAGCTTAGAGGCGGGAGTTTACCACAATGAGCAGTTCTTC
NA	TRBV7-2	TRBD2	TRBJ2-5	CASSRTSGRRETQYF	TGTGCCAGCAGCCGCACTAGCGGGAGGCGGGAGACCCAGTACTTC
NA	TRBV19	TRBD1	TRBJ2-7	CASSIAGTGGYEQYF	TGTGCCAGTAGTATAGCCGGGACAGGGGGCTACGAGCAGTACTTC
NA	TRBV7-3	TRBD1	TRBJ2-5	CASSFQGAQETQYF	TGTGCCAGCAGCTTCCAGGGGGCGCAAGAGACCCAGTACTTC
NA	TRBV19	NA	TRBJ1-1	CASSRRTAEAFF	TGTGCCAGTAGTAGACGGACAGCTGAAGCTTTCTTT
once	TRBV5-1	NA	TRBJ2-1	CASSLYWGANEQFF	TGCGCCAGCAGCTTGTACTGGGGCGCGAATGAGCAGTTCTTC
NA	TRBV10-3	TRBD2	TRBJ2-5	CAISDSVGLGAGGQETQYF	TGTGCCATCAGTGACTCTGTGGGACTGGGGGCGGGAGGGCAAGAGACCCAGTACTTC
NA	TRBV4-1	TRBD1	TRBJ1-3	CASSQVDRDGNTIYF	TGCGCCAGCAGCCAAGTGGACAGGGATGGAAACACCATATATTTT
once	TRBV4-1	TRBD1	TRBJ1-4	CASSPVGTGRGEKLFF	TGCGCCAGCAGCCCAGTCGGGACAGGGCGGGGTGAAAAACTGTTTTTT
NA	TRBV6-5	NA	TRBJ1-1	CASTPEGGLAEAFF	TGTGCCAGCACCCCCGAGGGAGGTTTGGCTGAAGCTTTCTTT
NA	TRBV25-1	NA	TRBJ1-1	CASRTQANTEAFF	TGTGCCAGCAGGACACAGGCGAACACTGAAGCTTTCTTT
once	TRBV10-2	TRBD2	TRBJ2-4	CASSESLAGGLGYF	TGCGCCAGCAGTGAGTCACTAGCGGGAGGGCTAGGGTACTTC
NA	TRBV2	NA	TRBJ1-1	CASRLRRGTEAFF	TGTGCCAGCAGGCTGAGGCGAGGGACTGAAGCTTTCTTT
NA	TRBV21-1	NA	TRBJ2-7	CASSKLELEPYEQYF	TGTGCCAGCAGCAAGTTAGAGCTCGAACCTTACGAGCAGTACTTC
NA	TRBV28	NA	TRBJ2-5	CASSLFATAETQYF	TGTGCCAGCAGTTTATTCGCGACAGCGGAGACCCAGTACTTC
once	TRBV19	TRBD1	TRBJ1-2	CASSIVPGQGIWGYTF	TGTGCCAGTAGTATTGTTCCCGGACAGGGGATTTGGGGCTACACCTTC
NA	TRBV28	NA	TRBJ2-1	CASMYQKYSSYNEQFF	TGTGCCAGCATGTATCAAAAGTACAGCTCCTACAATGAGCAGTTCTTC
NA	TRBV7-9	NA	TRBJ1-1	CASIRGSGRVTEAFF	TGTGCCAGCATCCGGGGGTCGGGTAGGGTCACTGAAGCTTTCTTT
NA	TRBV27	TRBD2	TRBJ2-3	CASGLGGRADTQYF	TGTGCCAGTGGCCTAGGCGGGAGAGCAGATACGCAGTATTTT
NA	TRBV11-2	NA	TRBJ2-3	CASSLAVGVTDTQYF	TGTGCCAGCAGCTTAGCGGTTGGAGTCACAGATACGCAGTATTTT
NA	TRBV7-9	NA	TRBJ1-2	CASSLSPGRSNYGYTF	TGTGCCAGCAGCTTGTCGCCAGGGAGGTCAAACTATGGCTACACCTTC
once	TRBV9	NA	TRBJ1-4	CASSVGGRDEKLFF	TGTGCCAGCAGCGTAGGGGGGAGGGATGAAAAACTGTTTTTT